This record covers a single T cell receptor (beta chain). TCRdb keeps only in-frame clones here, not all; method: immunoSEQ multiplex PCR. The sample lists around 44,000 clones; roughly 93% were seen once. This specimen comes from a study of T cell changes during pregnancy in multiple sclerosis. Trimming shortened V by 4 bases and J by 10 bases, and 13 bases separated the two germline ends. Germline V gene lookup returns CDR1 SGHVS and CDR2 FQNEAQ. The CDR3 runs 12 residues. This chain joins TRBV7-8 and TRBJ1-1; D is possibly TRBD1 (6 bases). This receptor was obtained from a female donor with multiple sclerosis, enrolled in a pregnancy study. This specimen was CD8+ T cells from peripheral blood mononuclear cells, taken in the third trimester of pregnancy. The CDR3 is CASSSMGAAAFF. DNA of the CDR3: TGTGCCAGCAGCTCCATGGGGGCGGCAGCTTTCTTT.